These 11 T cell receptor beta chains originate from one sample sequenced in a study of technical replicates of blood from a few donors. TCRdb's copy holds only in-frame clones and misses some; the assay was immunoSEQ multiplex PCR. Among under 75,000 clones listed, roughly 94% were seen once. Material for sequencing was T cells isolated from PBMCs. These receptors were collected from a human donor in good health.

The CDR3 nucleotides read TGTGCCAGCTCATCCCCGACTGACAGCCCCTCCACAGATACGCAGTATTTT. Its protein product is CASSSPTDSPSTDTQYF. The chain joins TRBV18 to TRBJ2-3; D is perhaps TRBD1 (5 bases). Germline CDR1 is KGHSH and CDR2 is LQKENI. The V gene lost 5 bases and the J gene lost 2 bases, with 20 bases spanning the gap. The CDR3 runs 17 residues.

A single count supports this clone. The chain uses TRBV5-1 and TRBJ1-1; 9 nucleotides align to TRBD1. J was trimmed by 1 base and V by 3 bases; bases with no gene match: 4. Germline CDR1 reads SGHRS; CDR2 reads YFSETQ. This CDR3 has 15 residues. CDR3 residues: CASSSWTGENTEAFF. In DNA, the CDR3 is TGCGCCAGCAGCTCCTGGACAGGGGAGAACACTGAAGCTTTCTTT.

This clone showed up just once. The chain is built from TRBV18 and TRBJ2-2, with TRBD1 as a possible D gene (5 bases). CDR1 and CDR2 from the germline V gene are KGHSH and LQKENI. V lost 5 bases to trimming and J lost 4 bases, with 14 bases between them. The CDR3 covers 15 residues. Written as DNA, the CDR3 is TGTGCCAGCTCAGGCAGTGGCAGGGTCACCGGGGAGCTGTTTTTT. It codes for CASSGSGRVTGELFF.

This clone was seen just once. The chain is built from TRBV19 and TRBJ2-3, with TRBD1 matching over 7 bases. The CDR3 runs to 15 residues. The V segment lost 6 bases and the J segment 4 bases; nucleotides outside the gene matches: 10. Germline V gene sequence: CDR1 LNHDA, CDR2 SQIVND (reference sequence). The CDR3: CASRETGTGPDTQYF. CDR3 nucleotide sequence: TGTGCCAGTAGGGAGACAGGGACGGGGCCAGATACGCAGTATTTT.

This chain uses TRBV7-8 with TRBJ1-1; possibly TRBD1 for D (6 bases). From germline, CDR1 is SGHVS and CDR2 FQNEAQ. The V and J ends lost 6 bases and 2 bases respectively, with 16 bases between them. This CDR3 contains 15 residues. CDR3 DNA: TGTGCCAGCAGAGGACCAACAGGGAATAACACTGAAGCTTTCTTT. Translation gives CASRGPTGNNTEAFF.

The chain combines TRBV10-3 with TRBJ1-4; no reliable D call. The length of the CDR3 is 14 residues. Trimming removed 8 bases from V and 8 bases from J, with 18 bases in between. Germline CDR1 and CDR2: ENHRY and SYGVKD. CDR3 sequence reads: CAICSGRPGEKLFF. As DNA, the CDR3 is TGTGCCATCTGCTCGGGCCGCCCGGGGGAAAAACTGTTTTTT.

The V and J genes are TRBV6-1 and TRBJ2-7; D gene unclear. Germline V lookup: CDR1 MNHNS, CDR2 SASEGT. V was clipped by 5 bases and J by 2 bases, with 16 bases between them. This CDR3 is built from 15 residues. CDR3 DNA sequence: TGTGCCAGCAGTTTAGAAACGGGTGTCACCTACGAGCAGTACTTC. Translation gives CASSLETGVTYEQYF.

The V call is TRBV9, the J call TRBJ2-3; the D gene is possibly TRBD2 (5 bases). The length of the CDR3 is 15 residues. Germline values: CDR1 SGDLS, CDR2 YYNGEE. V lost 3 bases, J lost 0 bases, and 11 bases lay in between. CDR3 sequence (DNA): TGTGCCAGCAGCGGAGAAGCGGCTAGCACAGATACGCAGTATTTT. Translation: CASSGEAASTDTQYF.

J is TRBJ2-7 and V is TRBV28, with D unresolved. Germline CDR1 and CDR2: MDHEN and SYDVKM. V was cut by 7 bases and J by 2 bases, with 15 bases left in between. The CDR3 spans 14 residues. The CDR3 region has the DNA TGTGCCAGCATGAGTGGTAGCTCACCCTACGAGCAGTACTTC. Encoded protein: CASMSGSSPYEQYF. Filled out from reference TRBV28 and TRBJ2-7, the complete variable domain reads DVKVTQSSRYLVKRTGEKVFLECVQDMDHENMFWYRQDPGLGLRLIYFSYDVKMKEKGDIPEGYSVSREKKERFSLILESASTNQTSMYLCASMSGSSPYEQYFGPGTRLTVT.

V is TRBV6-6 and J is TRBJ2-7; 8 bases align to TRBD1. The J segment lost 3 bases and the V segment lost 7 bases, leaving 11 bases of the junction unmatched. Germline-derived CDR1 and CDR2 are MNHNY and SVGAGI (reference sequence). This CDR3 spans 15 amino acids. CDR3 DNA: TGTGCCAGCACCGACTCGGACAGGGCTCTCTACGAGCAGTACTTC. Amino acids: CASTDSDRALYEQYF.

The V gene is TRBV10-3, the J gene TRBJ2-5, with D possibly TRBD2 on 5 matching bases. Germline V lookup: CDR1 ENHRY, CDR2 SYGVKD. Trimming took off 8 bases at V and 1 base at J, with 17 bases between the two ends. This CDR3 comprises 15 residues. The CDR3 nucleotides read TGTGCCATCGCCCCTAATCCGGGATCCCAAGAGACCCAGTACTTC. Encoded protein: CAIAPNPGSQETQYF.